These 12 T cell receptor beta chains originate from one sample sequenced in a study of T cells in Graves' hyperthyroidism and ophthalmopathy. The investigators amplified TCR beta CDR3 regions from RNA transcripts. The TCR CDR3 first-round RT-PCR relied on the HTBI primer set. Via MiXCR, TCRdb re-called the multiplex PCR reads, giving one row per CDR3 protein. The profile shows some 490,000 distinct CDR3 sequences, 20% to 25% of them singletons. The sequenced sample was blood. The receptors come from a woman in her sixties or seventies with Graves' ophthalmopathy.

To note about this clonotype: A read error may be the cause here, since a much bigger clone is one base away. This chain joins TRBV12-3 or TRBV12-4 and TRBJ1-6, with D perhaps TRBD1 (5 bases). V lost 5 bases and J lost 8, with 7 bases in between. This CDR3 is 12 amino acids long. CDR3 in DNA: TGTGCCAGCAGTGGGGCAGATTCACCCCTCCACTTT. It specifies CASSGADSPLHF.

The chain has TRBV24-1 and TRBJ2-2; no definite D call. Germline-derived CDR1 and CDR2 are KGHDR and SFDVKD. V shed 1 base and J shed 4 bases, with 9 bases lying between them. CDR3 length equals 15 residues. The DNA for the CDR3 is TGTGCCACCAGTGATTTCCGCGACCCCACCGGGGAGCTGTTTTTT. Protein sequence: CATSDFRDPTGELFF.

This clonotype has a count of ten or more. The chain recombines TRBV2 with TRBJ1-5; D is unresolved. The CDR3 runs to 14 residues. Germline assignment: CDR1 SNHLY and CDR2 FYNNEI. The V and J ends lost 3 bases and 11 bases respectively, with 17 bases between them. This chain's CDR3 is CASSDRSGVTAQHF. The CDR3 nucleotides read TGTGCCAGCAGTGACCGCAGTGGGGTTACGGCCCAGCATTTT.

This clonotype has more than one count but fewer than ten. The rearrangement uses TRBV11-2 and TRBJ2-5, with a possible D match to TRBD1 (5 bases). From germline, CDR1 is SGHAT and CDR2 FQNNGV. V lost 3 bases and J 10 bases, leaving 12 bases between the germline ends. The length of the CDR3 is 12 residues. CDR3 nucleotide sequence: TGTGCCAGCAGCTTGGGGCCCAGGATCCAGTACTTC. Encoded protein: CASSLGPRIQYF.

Ten or more counts support this clonotype. CDR3: CASSLGRGYTF. CDR3 coding DNA: TGTGCCAGCAGTTTAGGGAGGGGCTACACCTTC. This chain connects TRBV28 to TRBJ1-2; D ambiguous. Per the germline V gene, CDR1 is MDHEN and CDR2 is SYDVKM. The CDR3 has 11 residues. V lost 2 bases, J lost 8 bases, and 6 bases lay in between.

There are a few counts of this clonotype. The rearrangement joins TRBV5-1 to TRBJ1-3, with D unclear. Germline V gives CDR1 SGHRS, CDR2 YFSETQ. V lost 0 bases, J lost 0 bases, and 10 bases lay in between. This CDR3 has 16 amino acids. In DNA, the CDR3 is TGCGCCAGCAGCTTGGCGGGCCAACGCTCTGGAAACACCATATATTTT. It translates to CASSLAGQRSGNTIYF. Together with reference TRBV5-1 and TRBJ1-3, the CDR3 gives the full variable domain: KAGVTQTPRYLIKTRGQQVTLSCSPISGHRSVSWYQQTPGQGLQFLFEYFSETQRNKGNFPGRFSGRQFSNSRSEMNVSTLELGDSALYLCASSLAGQRSGNTIYFGEGSWLTVV.

This clonotype has at least ten counts. The chain couples TRBV5-1 to TRBJ2-2; no clear D gene. Per germline, CDR1 SGHRS and CDR2 YFSETQ. Trimming shortened V by 1 base and J by 6 bases, and 16 bases separated the two germline ends. The CDR3 is made up of 16 amino acids. CDR3 bases: TGCGCCAGCAGCTTGAGCCAGGTCTCTAAGCCCGGGGAGCTGTTTTTT. Residues: CASSLSQVSKPGELFF.

This clonotype was seen only a few times. J is TRBJ2-6 and V is TRBV12-3 or TRBV12-4; TRBD2 matches 8 bases. The CDR3 consists of 16 residues. Germline trimming cut 10 bases from V and 0 bases from J; bases unmatched to any gene: 8. CDR3 protein: CAITSGGASGANVLTF. CDR3 DNA: TGTGCCATTACGTCCGGGGGGGCCTCTGGGGCCAACGTCCTGACTTTC.

This chain uses TRBV6-2 or TRBV6-3 with TRBJ2-7; the match to TRBD1 covers 10 bases. This CDR3 has 16 amino acids. Germline V lookup: CDR1 MNHEY, CDR2 SVGEGT. J was trimmed by 6 bases and V by 2 bases; bases with no gene match: 10. DNA for the CDR3: TGTGCCAGCAGTTACAGGCCATCGGACAGGGGGATCGAGCAGTACTTC. Translating gives CASSYRPSDRGIEQYF.

This clonotype was observed a single time. The chain has TRBV10-3 and TRBJ1-1; D call uncertain. The CDR3 is 12 residues long. CDR1 is ENHRY, CDR2 SYGVKD, per germline. With 4 bases removed from V and 5 bases from J, the gap between germline ends came to 8 bases. The CDR3 protein is CAISGVQTEAFF. The DNA of the CDR3 is TGTGCCATCAGTGGAGTTCAGACTGAAGCTTTCTTT.

This sequence joins TRBV28 and TRBJ1-6; D is uncertain. This CDR3 spans 11 amino acids. Germline V gives CDR1 MDHEN, CDR2 SYDVKM. Trimming left V 6 bases short and J 9 bases short, with 6 bases between. The CDR3 protein is CASRGISPLHF. CDR3 bases: TGTGCCAGCAGGGGTATTTCACCCCTCCACTTT.

This clonotype was counted only a few times. This chain connects TRBV18 to TRBJ2-7; 8 bases are shared with TRBD2. The V and J ends lost 6 bases and 7 bases, in that order; junction bases with no gene match: 11. The germline V gene has CDR1 KGHSH and CDR2 LQKENI. The CDR3 covers 14 residues. The CDR3 sequence is CASSAIAGSGEQYF. As DNA, the CDR3 is TGTGCCAGCTCGGCAATAGCGGGATCGGGTGAGCAGTACTTC.